One sample yielded the 10 T cell receptor beta chains listed below, sequenced in a study of graft-versus-host responses after intestinal transplantation. TCRdb's table, derived via immunoSEQ multiplex PCR, lists solely in-frame clones and lacks some. The sample has roughly 9,700 clones; 30% to 40% are singletons. Sequences were derived from alloreactive CD4+ T cells from a mixed lymphocyte reaction culture, sampled before transplantation. As to subset: CFSE-low proliferating T cells sorted from approximately six-day pre-transplant mixed lymphocyte reaction (GvH or HvG direction). These receptor sequences come from a human patient who was an organ donor for intestinal transplantation.

The J gene is TRBJ1-3, the V gene TRBV7-9; unclear D gene. Trimming stripped 5 bases from V and 4 bases from J, with 12 bases between. The germline gives CDR1 SEHNR, CDR2 FQNEAQ (reference sequence). The CDR3 spans 14 residues. CDR3 loop: CASSLSTSGNTIYF. The CDR3 DNA reads TGTGCCAGCAGCCTCAGCACTTCCGGAAACACCATATATTTT.

The gene calls are TRBV29-1 and TRBJ1-2; 12 bases agree with TRBD1. V lost 7 bases and J lost 2; bases outside the gene matches: 2. The CDR3 has 13 amino acids. Germline values: CDR1 SQVTM, CDR2 ANQGSEA. In nucleotides, the CDR3 is TGCAGCGCTGGGACAGGGGGCAACTATGGCTACACCTTC. This translates into CSAGTGGNYGYTF.

The V and J genes are TRBV28 and TRBJ1-5; no clear D gene. CDR1 is MDHEN, CDR2 SYDVKM, per germline. V was pared by 3 bases and J by 4 bases, with 16 bases between. The CDR3 spans 16 residues. The CDR3 nucleotides are TGTGCCAGCAGTTTCTCCCACTTAAGGTTGAATCAGCCCCAGCATTTT. It yields the protein CASSFSHLRLNQPQHF.

This clone was seen only a few times. The chain joins TRBV2 to TRBJ2-5; D uncertain. The CDR3 has 11 residues. The germline V gene encodes CDR1 SNHLY and CDR2 FYNNEI. With 4 bases removed from V and 5 bases from J, the gap between germline ends came to 5 bases. CDR3 loop: CASSGGETQYF. The CDR3 DNA follows: TGTGCCAGCAGTGGTGGGGAGACCCAGTACTTC.

The chain couples TRBV21-1 to TRBJ1-6. TRBV21-1 is listed as a pseudogene. The CDR3 covers 21 residues. The CDR3 sequence: CASSNRNVGTQNSSYNSPLHF. As DNA, the CDR3 is TGTGCCAGCAGCAATCGAAATGTGGGGACGCAAAACAGCTCCTATAATTCACCCCTCCACTTT.

This clone was seen once. The V gene is TRBV23-1, the J gene TRBJ2-1; 9 nucleotides line up with TRBD1. TRBV23-1 is assigned to the ORF class and has an uncertain function. The CDR3 has 14 residues. V lost 5 bases to trimming and J lost 5 bases; unmatched junction nucleotides: 4. The CDR3 DNA sequence: TGCGCCAGCAGTTCCCGGGACAGGGACAATGAGCAGTTCTTC. Protein: CASSSRDRDNEQFF.

The V gene is TRBV6-5, the J gene TRBJ2-1; 8 bases align to TRBD2. The CDR3 is made up of 15 amino acids. CDR1 and CDR2 (germline): MNHEY, SVGAGI. Trimming at V came to 2 bases and at J to 6 bases, leaving 6 bases not matched to a gene. CDR3 sequence: CASSYRPGGRNEQFF. For the CDR3, the DNA is TGTGCCAGCAGTTACAGGCCGGGGGGGCGCAATGAGCAGTTCTTC.

This clone is termed medium-sized. This chain joins TRBV6-6 and TRBJ1-1, with D perhaps matching TRBD1 (6 bases). Per germline, CDR1 MNHNY and CDR2 SVGAGI (reference sequence). The CDR3 contains 15 residues. V was cut by 2 bases and J by 3 bases, with 13 bases left in between. The CDR3 DNA is TGTGCCAGCAGTTACCCTCAGGGGTCCCACACTGAAGCTTTCTTT. Encoded protein: CASSYPQGSHTEAFF.

The V and J genes are TRBV7-9 and TRBJ2-5; no firm D call. The CDR3 contains 18 residues. The germline CDR1 and CDR2 sequences are SEHNR and FQNEAQ (reference sequence). Trimming removed 0 bases at V and 6 bases at J, with 23 bases between. CDR3 sequence (DNA): TGTGCCAGCAGCTTAGCCTATTTGCTGAGCGCTCCCAACCAGACCCAGTACTTC. Translating it yields CASSLAYLLSAPNQTQYF.

This clone was recorded a few times. The chain has TRBV11-1 and TRBJ1-6; TRBD1 agrees at 7 bases. Germline loops: CDR1 SGHAT, CDR2 FQDESV (reference sequence). With V trimmed by 3 bases and J by 7 bases, 6 bases remained unmatched. The CDR3 covers 15 residues. CDR3 sequence (DNA): TGTGCCAGCAGCTTGTCACAGGGGATCAATTCACCCCTCCACTTT. This gives the protein CASSLSQGINSPLHF.